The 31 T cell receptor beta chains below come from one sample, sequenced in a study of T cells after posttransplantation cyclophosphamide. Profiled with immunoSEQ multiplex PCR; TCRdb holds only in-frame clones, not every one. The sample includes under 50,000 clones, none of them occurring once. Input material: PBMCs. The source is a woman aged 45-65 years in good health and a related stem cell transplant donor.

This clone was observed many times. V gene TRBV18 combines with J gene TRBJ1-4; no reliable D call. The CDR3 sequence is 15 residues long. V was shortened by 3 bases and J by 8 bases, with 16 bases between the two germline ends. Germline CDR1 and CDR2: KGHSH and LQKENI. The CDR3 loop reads CASSPRSGEWEKLFF. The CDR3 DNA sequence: TGTGCCAGCTCACCTCGGTCCGGTGAGTGGGAAAAACTGTTTTTT. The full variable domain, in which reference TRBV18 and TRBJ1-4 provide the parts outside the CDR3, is NAGVMQNPRHLVRRRGQEARLRCSPMKGHSHVYWYRQLPEEGLKFMVYLQKENIIDESGMPKERFSAEFPKEGPSILRIQQVVRGDSAAYFCASSPRSGEWEKLFFGSGTQLSVL.

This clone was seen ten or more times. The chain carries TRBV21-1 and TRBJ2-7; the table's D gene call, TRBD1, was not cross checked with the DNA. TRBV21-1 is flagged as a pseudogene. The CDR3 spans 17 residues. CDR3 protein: CASSKARDRGLGYEQYF. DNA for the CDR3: TGTGCCAGCAGCAAAGCCCGGGACAGGGGGCTCGGATACGAGCAGTACTTC.

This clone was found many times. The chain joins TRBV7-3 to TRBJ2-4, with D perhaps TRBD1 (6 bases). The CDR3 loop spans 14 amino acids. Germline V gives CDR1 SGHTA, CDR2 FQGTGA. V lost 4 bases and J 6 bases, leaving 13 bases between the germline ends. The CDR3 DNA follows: TGTGCCAGCAGCTCCGAGGACAGACGAAACATTCAGTACTTC. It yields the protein CASSSEDRRNIQYF.

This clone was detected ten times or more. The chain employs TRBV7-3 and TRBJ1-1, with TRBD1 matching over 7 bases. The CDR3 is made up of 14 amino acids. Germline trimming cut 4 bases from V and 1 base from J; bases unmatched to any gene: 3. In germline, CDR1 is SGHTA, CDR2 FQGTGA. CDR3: CASSSRTGNTEAFF. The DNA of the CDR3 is TGTGCCAGCAGCTCGAGGACAGGGAACACTGAAGCTTTCTTT.

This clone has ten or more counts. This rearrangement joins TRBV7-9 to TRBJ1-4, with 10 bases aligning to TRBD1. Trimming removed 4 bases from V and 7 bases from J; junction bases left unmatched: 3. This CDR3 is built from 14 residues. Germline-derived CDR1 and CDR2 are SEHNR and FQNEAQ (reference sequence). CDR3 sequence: CASSWGQGSEKLFF. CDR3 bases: TGTGCCAGCAGCTGGGGACAGGGGAGTGAAAAACTGTTTTTT.

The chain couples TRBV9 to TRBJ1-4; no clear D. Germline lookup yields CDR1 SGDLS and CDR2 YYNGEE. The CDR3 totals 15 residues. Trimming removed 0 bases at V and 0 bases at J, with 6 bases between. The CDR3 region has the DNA TGTGCCAGCAGCGTAGGGTCTACAACTAATGAAAAACTGTTTTTT. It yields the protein CASSVGSTTNEKLFF.

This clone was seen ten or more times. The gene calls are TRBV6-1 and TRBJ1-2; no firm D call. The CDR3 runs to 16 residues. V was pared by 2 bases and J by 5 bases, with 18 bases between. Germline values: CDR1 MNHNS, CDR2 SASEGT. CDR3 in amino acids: CASSEIEMGSTYGYTF. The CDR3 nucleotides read TGTGCCAGCAGTGAAATTGAGATGGGCTCAACTTATGGCTACACCTTC.

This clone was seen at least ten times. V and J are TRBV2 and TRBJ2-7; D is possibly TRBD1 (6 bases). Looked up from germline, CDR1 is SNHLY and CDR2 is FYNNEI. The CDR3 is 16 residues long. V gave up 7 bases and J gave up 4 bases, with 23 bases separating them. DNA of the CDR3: TGTGCCAGCACCCCCTCGTCCACAGGGAGTCCGTACGAGCAGTACTTC. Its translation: CASTPSSTGSPYEQYF.

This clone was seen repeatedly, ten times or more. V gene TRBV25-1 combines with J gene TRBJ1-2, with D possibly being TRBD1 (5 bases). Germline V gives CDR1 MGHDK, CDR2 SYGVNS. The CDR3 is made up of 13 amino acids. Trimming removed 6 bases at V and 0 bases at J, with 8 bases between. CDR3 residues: CASSWTSNYGYTF. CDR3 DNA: TGTGCCAGCAGCTGGACATCTAACTATGGCTACACCTTC.

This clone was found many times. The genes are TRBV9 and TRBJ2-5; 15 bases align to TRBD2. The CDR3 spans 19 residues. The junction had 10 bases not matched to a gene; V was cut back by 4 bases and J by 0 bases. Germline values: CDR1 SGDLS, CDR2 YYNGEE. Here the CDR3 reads CASSLPRTSGGEYQETQYF. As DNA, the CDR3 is TGTGCCAGCAGCCTCCCCAGGACTAGCGGGGGGGAGTACCAAGAGACCCAGTACTTC.

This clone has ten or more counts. CDR3 amino acids: CASSFVRGQEKLFF. The CDR3 nucleotides are TGTGCCAGCAGTTTCGTCAGGGGGCAGGAAAAACTGTTTTTT. The rearrangement uses TRBV7-9 and TRBJ1-4, with 8 bases aligning to TRBD1. The CDR3 runs 14 residues. Per germline, CDR1 SEHNR and CDR2 FQNEAQ (reference sequence). V dropped 6 bases and J dropped 8; count of bases not matched to a gene: 8.

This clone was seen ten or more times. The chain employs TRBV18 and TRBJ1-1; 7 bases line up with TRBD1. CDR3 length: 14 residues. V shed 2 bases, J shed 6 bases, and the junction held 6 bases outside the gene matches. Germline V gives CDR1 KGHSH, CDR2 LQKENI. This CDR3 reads CASSPFDREAEAFF. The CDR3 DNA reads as TGTGCCAGCTCACCATTTGACAGGGAGGCTGAAGCTTTCTTT.

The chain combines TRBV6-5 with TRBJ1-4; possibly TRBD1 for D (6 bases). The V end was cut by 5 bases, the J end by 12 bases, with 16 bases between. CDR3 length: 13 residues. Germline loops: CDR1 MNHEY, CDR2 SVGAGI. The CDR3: CASSEAGRGQLFF. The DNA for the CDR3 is TGTGCCAGCAGTGAAGCGGGGCGGGGGCAACTGTTTTTT.

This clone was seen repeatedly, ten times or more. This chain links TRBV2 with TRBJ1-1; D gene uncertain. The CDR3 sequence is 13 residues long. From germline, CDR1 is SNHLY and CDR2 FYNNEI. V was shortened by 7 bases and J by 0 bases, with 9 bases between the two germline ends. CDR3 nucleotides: TGTGCCAGCATAGCAGACGTGAACACTGAAGCTTTCTTT. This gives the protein CASIADVNTEAFF.

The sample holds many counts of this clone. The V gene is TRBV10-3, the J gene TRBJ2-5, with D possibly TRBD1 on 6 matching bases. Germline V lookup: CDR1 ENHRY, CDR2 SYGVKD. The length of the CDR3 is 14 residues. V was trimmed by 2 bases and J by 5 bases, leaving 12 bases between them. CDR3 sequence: CAISEMTGRETQYF. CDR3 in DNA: TGTGCCATCAGTGAGATGACAGGTCGGGAGACCCAGTACTTC.

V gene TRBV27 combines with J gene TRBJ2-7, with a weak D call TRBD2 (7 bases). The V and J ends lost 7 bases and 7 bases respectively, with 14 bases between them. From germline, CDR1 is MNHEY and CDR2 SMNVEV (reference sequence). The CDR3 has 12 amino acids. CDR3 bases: TGTGCCAGCAAGGGGGGGCCCGAAGAGCAGTACTTC. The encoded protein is CASKGGPEEQYF.

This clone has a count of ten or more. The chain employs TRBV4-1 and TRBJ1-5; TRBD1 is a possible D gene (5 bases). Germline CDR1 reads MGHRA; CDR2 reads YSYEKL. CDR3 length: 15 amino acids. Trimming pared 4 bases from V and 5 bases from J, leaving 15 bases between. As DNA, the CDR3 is TGCGCCAGCAGCCCTCTCGACAGCGCGCATCAGCCCCAGCATTTT. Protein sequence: CASSPLDSAHQPQHF.

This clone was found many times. The CDR3 spells CASSLMAAQDSPLHF. As DNA, the CDR3 is TGCGCCAGCAGCTTGATGGCTGCCCAGGATTCACCCCTCCACTTT. The chain couples TRBV5-1 to TRBJ1-6; D is ambiguous. Trimming cost V 1 base and J 8 bases, with 13 bases left between them. The CDR3 is made up of 15 amino acids. CDR1 is SGHRS and CDR2 is YFSETQ in the germline V gene. Looking up the rest from reference TRBV5-1 and TRBJ1-6 gives the full variable domain: KAGVTQTPRYLIKTRGQQVTLSCSPISGHRSVSWYQQTPGQGLQFLFEYFSETQRNKGNFPGRFSGRQFSNSRSEMNVSTLELGDSALYLCASSLMAAQDSPLHFGNGTRLTVT.

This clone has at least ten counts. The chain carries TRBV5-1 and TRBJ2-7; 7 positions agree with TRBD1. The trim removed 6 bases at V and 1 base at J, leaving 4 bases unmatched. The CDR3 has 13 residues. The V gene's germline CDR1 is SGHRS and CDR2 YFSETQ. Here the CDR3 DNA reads TGCGCCAGCACCCGGGACAGATCCTACGAGCAGTACTTC. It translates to CASTRDRSYEQYF. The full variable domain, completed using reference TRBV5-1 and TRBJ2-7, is KAGVTQTPRYLIKTRGQQVTLSCSPISGHRSVSWYQQTPGQGLQFLFEYFSETQRNKGNFPGRFSGRQFSNSRSEMNVSTLELGDSALYLCASTRDRSYEQYFGPGTRLTVT.

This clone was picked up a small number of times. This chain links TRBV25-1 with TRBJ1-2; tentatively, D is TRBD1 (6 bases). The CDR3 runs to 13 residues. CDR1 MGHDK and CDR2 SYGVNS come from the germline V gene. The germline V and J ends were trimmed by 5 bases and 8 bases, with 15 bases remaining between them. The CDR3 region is CASSLQGGGGYTF. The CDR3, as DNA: TGTGCCAGCAGTCTCCAAGGGGGAGGGGGCTACACCTTC.

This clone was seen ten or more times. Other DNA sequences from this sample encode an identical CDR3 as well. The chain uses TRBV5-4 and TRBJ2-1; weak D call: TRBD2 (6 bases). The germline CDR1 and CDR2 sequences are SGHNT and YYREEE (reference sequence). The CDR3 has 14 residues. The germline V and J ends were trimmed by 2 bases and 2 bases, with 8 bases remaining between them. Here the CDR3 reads CASSFGGTYNEQFF. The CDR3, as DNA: TGTGCCAGCAGCTTCGGGGGAACCTACAATGAGCAGTTCTTC.

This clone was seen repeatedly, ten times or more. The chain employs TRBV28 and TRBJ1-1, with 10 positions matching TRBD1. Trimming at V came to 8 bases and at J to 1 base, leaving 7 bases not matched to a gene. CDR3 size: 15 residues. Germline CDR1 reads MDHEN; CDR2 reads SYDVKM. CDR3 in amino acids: CASPPGTGENTEAFF. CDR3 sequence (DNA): TGTGCCAGCCCTCCGGGGACAGGGGAGAACACTGAAGCTTTCTTT. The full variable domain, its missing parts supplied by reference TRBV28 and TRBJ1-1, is DVKVTQSSRYLVKRTGEKVFLECVQDMDHENMFWYRQDPGLGLRLIYFSYDVKMKEKGDIPEGYSVSREKKERFSLILESASTNQTSMYLCASPPGTGENTEAFFGQGTRLTVV.

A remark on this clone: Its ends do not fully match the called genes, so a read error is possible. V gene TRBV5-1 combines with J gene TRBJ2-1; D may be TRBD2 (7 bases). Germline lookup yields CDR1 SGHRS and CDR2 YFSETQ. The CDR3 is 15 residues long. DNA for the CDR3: TGCGCCAGCAGCTTGTGGGGGGGCGGTGACAATGAGCGGTTCTTC. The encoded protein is CASSLWGGGDNERFF.

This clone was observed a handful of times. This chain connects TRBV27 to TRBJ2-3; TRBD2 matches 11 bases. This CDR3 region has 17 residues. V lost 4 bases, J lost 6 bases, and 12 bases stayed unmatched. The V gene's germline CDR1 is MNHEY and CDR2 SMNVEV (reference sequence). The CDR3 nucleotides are TGTGCCAGCAGTTCCTCACTAGCGGGGGTCCCTAGGGATACGCAGTATTTT. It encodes CASSSSLAGVPRDTQYF.

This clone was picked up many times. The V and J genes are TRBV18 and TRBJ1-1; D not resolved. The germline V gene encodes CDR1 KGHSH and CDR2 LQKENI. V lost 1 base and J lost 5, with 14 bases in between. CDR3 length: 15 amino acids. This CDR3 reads CASSPLDPGGTEAFF. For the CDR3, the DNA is TGTGCCAGCTCACCACTAGACCCGGGCGGGACTGAAGCTTTCTTT.

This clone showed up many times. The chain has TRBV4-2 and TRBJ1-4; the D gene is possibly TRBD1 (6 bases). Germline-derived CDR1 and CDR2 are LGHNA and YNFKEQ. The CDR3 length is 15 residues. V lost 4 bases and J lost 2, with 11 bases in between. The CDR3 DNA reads TGTGCCAGCAGCCCCTACCAGGGGACTAATGAAAAACTGTTTTTT. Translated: CASSPYQGTNEKLFF.

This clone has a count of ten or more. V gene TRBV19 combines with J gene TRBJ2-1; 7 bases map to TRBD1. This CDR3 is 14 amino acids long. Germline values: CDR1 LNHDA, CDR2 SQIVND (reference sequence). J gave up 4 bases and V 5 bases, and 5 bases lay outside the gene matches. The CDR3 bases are TGTGCCAGTAGTGGGGGACAGCTATACAATGAGCAGTTCTTC. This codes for CASSGGQLYNEQFF.

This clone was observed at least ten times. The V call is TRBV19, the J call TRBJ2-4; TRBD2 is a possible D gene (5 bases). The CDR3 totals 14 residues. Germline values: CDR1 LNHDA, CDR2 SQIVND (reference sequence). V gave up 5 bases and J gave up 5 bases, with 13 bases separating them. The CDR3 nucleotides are TGTGCCAGTAGTGCGCTCGGGGTCGAAAACATTCAGTACTTC. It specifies CASSALGVENIQYF.

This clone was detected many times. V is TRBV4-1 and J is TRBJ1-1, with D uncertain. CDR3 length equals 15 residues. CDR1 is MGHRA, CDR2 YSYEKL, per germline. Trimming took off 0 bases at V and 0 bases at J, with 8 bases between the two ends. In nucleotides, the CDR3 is TGCGCCAGCAGCCAAGATCGCCAGATGAACACTGAAGCTTTCTTT. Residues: CASSQDRQMNTEAFF.

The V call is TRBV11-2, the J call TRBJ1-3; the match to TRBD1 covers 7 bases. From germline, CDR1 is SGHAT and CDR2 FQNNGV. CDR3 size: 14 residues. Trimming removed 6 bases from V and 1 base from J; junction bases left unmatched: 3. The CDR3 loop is CASSPTGSGNTIYF. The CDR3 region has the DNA TGTGCCAGCAGTCCGACAGGGTCTGGAAACACCATATATTTT.

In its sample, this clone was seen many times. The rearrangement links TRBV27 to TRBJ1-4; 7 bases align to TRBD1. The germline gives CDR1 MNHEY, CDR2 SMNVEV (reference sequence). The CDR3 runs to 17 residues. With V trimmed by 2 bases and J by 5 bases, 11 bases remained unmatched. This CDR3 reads CASSLSRMAGGNEKLFF. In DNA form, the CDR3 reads TGTGCCAGCAGTTTAAGTAGGATGGCAGGGGGGAATGAAAAACTGTTTTTT.